A selection of T cell receptor beta chains follows, all from one sample in a study of cytomegalovirus exposure and HLA in healthy donors. The repertoire was sequenced with immunoSEQ multiplex PCR; TCRdb's copy has only in-frame clones and lacks some. The sample includes tens of thousands of clones, around 75% of them seen just once. What was sequenced was PBMCs. These receptors were taken from a woman aged 40 to 49 in good health and CMV-seropositive. The CDR3 runs from the conserved cysteine through the conserved F or W. D genes are given only for firm matches. Expanded clones get a size class; other rows say once, few or many, or leave the size out.

j_call clone_size v_call d_call cdr3_length cdr3_aa cdr3_nt
TRBJ1-1 . TRBV4-1 . 14 CASSGGGGNTEAFF TGCGCCAGCAGCGGGGGGGGTGGGAACACTGAAGCTTTCTTT
TRBJ1-1 . TRBV19 TRBD1 13 CATGGQGAGEAFF TGTGCCACCGGGGGACAGGGTGCGGGAGAAGCTTTCTTT
TRBJ1-1 . TRBV6-5 TRBD1 15 CASSYEGQGYTEAFF TGTGCCAGCAGTTACGAGGGACAGGGATACACTGAAGCTTTCTTT
TRBJ1-2 . TRBV5-1 . 13 CASSDRPFYGYTF TGCGCCAGTTCCGACAGGCCATTCTATGGCTACACCTTC
TRBJ2-4 . TRBV7-9 TRBD1 18 CASSPLGGGLGAKNIQYF TGTGCCAGCAGCCCTCTAGGGGGCGGCTTAGGAGCCAAAAACATTCAGTACTTC
TRBJ2-7 . TRBV5-4 TRBD1 14 CASSLGQGSYEQYF TGTGCCAGCAGCTTGGGACAGGGGTCCTACGAGCAGTACTTC
TRBJ2-3 . TRBV11-2 TRBD2 12 CASSLGEGTQYF TGTGCCAGCAGCTTAGGGGAGGGTACGCAGTATTTT
TRBJ2-3 once TRBV2 TRBD2 16 CASSRLAGGLTDTQYF TGTGCCAGCAGTAGACTAGCGGGGGGGCTCACAGATACGCAGTATTTT
TRBJ1-6 . TRBV30 . 11 CAWATTSPLHF TGTGCCTGGGCAACTACTTCACCCCTCCACTTT
TRBJ1-1 few TRBV19 . 11 CASTFSGSAFF TGTGCCAGTACCTTTAGCGGTTCAGCTTTCTTT
TRBJ2-3 . TRBV5-3 . 14 CARSLKALTDTQYF TGTGCCAGAAGCCTGAAAGCTCTCACAGATACGCAGTATTTT
TRBJ2-3 . TRBV7-3 . 15 CASRRTGTSTDTQYF TGTGCCAGCAGACGGACGGGAACTAGCACAGATACGCAGTATTTT
TRBJ1-3 . TRBV28 . 16 CASSSPAKEFGNTIYF TGTGCCAGCAGTTCCCCTGCCAAGGAGTTCGGAAACACCATATATTTT
TRBJ1-1 . TRBV10-3 TRBD1 15 CAISDPDRGRTEAFF TGTGCCATCAGTGACCCCGACAGGGGCAGAACTGAAGCTTTCTTT
TRBJ1-6 . TRBV19 . 12 CASSMGASPLHF TGTGCCAGTAGTATGGGGGCTTCACCCCTCCACTTT
TRBJ1-1 . TRBV7-8 TRBD1 14 CASSQTGLGTEAFF TGTGCCAGCAGCCAGACAGGGCTCGGCACTGAAGCTTTCTTT
TRBJ1-1 . TRBV6-5 . 14 CATHARAGGTEAFF TGTGCCACCCACGCGAGGGCCGGGGGGACTGAAGCTTTCTTT
TRBJ2-2 . TRBV19 TRBD1 12 CATWDSPGELFF TGTGCCACTTGGGACAGCCCCGGGGAGCTGTTTTTT
TRBJ2-2 . TRBV10-3 . 15 CAISENRAGTGELFF TGTGCCATCAGTGAGAACAGGGCGGGCACCGGGGAGCTGTTTTTT
TRBJ2-3 few TRBV5-1 TRBD1 12 CASSPGQGAQYF TGCGCCAGCAGCCCGGGACAGGGGGCGCAGTATTTT
TRBJ1-4 . TRBV7-2 . 14 CASSQTATNEKLFF TGTGCCAGCAGCCAGACAGCAACTAATGAAAAACTGTTTTTT
TRBJ2-7 . TRBV19 TRBD2 15 CASSIFSGETYEQYF TGTGCCAGTAGTATTTTTAGCGGGGAAACCTACGAGCAGTACTTC
TRBJ2-1 . TRBV7-2 TRBD2 15 CASSRSGGVYVEQFF TGTGCCAGCAGCCGTAGCGGGGGGGTGTATGTTGAGCAGTTCTTC
TRBJ2-3 . TRBV6-5 . 12 CASSPGPDTQYF TGTGCCAGCAGTCCAGGGCCAGATACGCAGTATTTT
TRBJ1-4 . TRBV2 TRBD1 15 CASSGQGATNEKLFF TGTGCCAGCAGTGGTCAGGGGGCGACTAATGAAAAACTGTTTTTT
TRBJ2-7 . TRBV7-9 TRBD1 13 CSSSLASTGGEYF TGTTCCAGCAGCTTAGCATCGACAGGGGGGGAGTACTTC
TRBJ1-2 . TRBV6-5 TRBD1 15 CASSGSGQGAYGYTF TGTGCCAGCAGTGGATCGGGACAGGGGGCCTATGGCTACACCTTC
TRBJ2-2 . TRBV4-1 . 15 CASSQVRDIAGELFF TGCGCCAGCAGCCAAGTAAGGGACATCGCCGGGGAGCTGTTTTTT
TRBJ2-3 few TRBV18 . 12 CASSLHTDTQYF TGTGCCAGCTCACTACACACAGATACGCAGTATTTT
TRBJ1-1 . TRBV2 . 12 CASRERQTEAFF TGTGCCAGCAGAGAGCGACAGACTGAAGCTTTCTTT
TRBJ2-7 . TRBV6-1 . 15 CASNTGAGRLYEQYF TGTGCCAGTAATACTGGAGCGGGCAGACTATACGAGCAGTACTTC
TRBJ2-2 . TRBV7-9 . 14 CASSLVRATGELFF TGTGCCAGCAGCTTAGTCAGGGCCACCGGGGAGCTGTTTTTT
TRBJ1-6 . TRBV30 . 13 CAWSSGRNSPLHF TGTGCCTGGAGTTCAGGGAGGAACTCACCCCTCCACTTT
TRBJ1-5 . TRBV2 TRBD1 16 CASSERQGVSNQPQHF TGTGCCAGCAGTGAAAGACAGGGGGTAAGCAATCAGCCCCAGCATTTT
TRBJ2-5 . TRBV10-3 . 14 CAIGEGGWQETQYF TGTGCCATCGGGGAAGGGGGTTGGCAAGAGACCCAGTACTTC
TRBJ1-4 . TRBV2 TRBD1 14 CASLPRGLNEKLFF TGTGCCAGCCTCCCCAGGGGGTTAAATGAAAAACTGTTTTTT
TRBJ1-1 . TRBV19 . 13 CATHSGRYTEAFF TGTGCCACCCACTCCGGGAGGTACACTGAAGCTTTCTTT
TRBJ2-7 . TRBV6-5 TRBD1 13 CASSRTGGNEQYF TGTGCCAGCAGCCGGACAGGCGGAAACGAGCAGTACTTC
TRBJ1-1 . TRBV7-2 TRBD1 17 CASSLRDRGLMGTEAFF TGTGCCAGCAGCTTAAGGGACAGGGGGCTGATGGGCACTGAAGCTTTCTTT
TRBJ1-1 . TRBV4-1 . 12 CASNSGGTEAFF TGCGCCAGCAATTCGGGAGGTACTGAAGCTTTCTTT
TRBJ1-4 . TRBV5-1 . 13 CASTDGGNEKLFF TGCGCCAGCACCGACGGAGGAAATGAAAAACTGTTTTTT